The entry that follows covers one T cell receptor beta chain sequence. The antigen is unknown. Germline V gene lookup returns CDR1 SGDLS and CDR2 YYNGEE. Between the trimmed V and J ends, which lost 4 bases and 0 bases, there was a span of 8 bases. The CDR3 is made up of 13 amino acids. This specimen belongs to a study of PD-1 blockade in classical Hodgkin lymphoma. Every patient was affected by relapse after autologous stem cell transplantation, while exposure to brentuximab vedotin was not uniform. The method was immunoSEQ multiplex PCR; TCRdb's version includes in-frame clones alone and lacks a portion of them. The top ten clones hold 8% of a sample with tens of thousands of clones, roughly 91% of them seen once. Study-wide findings and caveats: Those patients who began receiving nivolumab less than 1 year after ASCT had lower diversity, and they were excluded.

The sequence came from a human donor with classical Hodgkin lymphoma. The material sequenced was peripheral blood mononuclear cells (PBMCs), taken at baseline. The chain combines TRBV9 with TRBJ2-7, with unresolved D. Written as DNA, the CDR3 is TGTGCCAGCAGCCCATCGAGCTCCTACGAGCAGTACTTC. Its protein product is CASSPSSSYEQYF.